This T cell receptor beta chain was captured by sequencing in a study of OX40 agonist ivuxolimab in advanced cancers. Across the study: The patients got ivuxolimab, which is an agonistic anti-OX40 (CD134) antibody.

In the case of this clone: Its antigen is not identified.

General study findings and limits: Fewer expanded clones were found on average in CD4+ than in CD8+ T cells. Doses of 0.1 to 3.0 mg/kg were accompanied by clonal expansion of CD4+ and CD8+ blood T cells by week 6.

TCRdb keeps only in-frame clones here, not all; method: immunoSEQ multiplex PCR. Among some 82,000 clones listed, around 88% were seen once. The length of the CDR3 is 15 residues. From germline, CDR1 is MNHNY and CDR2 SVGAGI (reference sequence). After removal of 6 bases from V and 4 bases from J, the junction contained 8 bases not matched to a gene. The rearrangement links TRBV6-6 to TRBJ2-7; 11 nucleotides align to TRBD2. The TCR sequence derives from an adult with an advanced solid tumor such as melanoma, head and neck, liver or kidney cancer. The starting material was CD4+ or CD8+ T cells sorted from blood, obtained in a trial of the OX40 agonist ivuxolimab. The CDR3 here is CASSRQPSGRYEQYF. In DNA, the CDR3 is TGTGCCAGCAGCCGCCAACCTAGCGGGAGGTACGAGCAGTACTTC.